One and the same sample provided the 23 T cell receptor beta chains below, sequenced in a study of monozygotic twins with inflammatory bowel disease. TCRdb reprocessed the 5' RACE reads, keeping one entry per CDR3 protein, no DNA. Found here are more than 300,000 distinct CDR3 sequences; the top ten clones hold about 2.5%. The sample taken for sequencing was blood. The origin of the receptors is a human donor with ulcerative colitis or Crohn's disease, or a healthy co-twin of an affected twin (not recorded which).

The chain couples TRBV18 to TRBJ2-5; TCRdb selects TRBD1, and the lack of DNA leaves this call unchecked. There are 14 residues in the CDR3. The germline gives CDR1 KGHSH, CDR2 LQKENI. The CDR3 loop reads CASSPANRDGTQYF.

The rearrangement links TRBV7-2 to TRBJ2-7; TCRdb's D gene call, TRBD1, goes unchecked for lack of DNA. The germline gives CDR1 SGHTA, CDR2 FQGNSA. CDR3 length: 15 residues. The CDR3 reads CASSSSGQVSYEQYF.

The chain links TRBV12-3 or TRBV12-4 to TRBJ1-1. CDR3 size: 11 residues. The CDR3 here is CASNRAREAFF.

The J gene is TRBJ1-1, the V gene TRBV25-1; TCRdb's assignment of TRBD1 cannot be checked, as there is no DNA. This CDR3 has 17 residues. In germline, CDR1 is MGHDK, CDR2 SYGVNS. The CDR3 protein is CASSRKSWDTGTTEAFF.

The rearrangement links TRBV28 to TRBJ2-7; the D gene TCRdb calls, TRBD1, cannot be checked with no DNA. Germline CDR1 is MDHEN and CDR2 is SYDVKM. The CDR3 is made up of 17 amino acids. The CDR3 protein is CASSPIEGQGVFDEQYF.

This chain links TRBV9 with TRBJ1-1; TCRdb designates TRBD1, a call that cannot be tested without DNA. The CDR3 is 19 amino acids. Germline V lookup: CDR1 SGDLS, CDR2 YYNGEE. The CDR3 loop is CASSVKPDRASRANTEAFF.

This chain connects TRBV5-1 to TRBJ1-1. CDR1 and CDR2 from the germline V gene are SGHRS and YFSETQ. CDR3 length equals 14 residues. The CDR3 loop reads CASSSRDTNTEAFF.

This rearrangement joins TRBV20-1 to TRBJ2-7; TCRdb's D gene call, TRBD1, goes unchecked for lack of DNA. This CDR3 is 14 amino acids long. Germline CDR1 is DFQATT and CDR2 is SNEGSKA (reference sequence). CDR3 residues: CSASSPGSSYEQYF.

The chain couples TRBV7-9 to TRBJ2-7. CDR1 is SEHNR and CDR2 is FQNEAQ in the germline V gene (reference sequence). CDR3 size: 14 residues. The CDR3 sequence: CASSLELTTYEQYF.

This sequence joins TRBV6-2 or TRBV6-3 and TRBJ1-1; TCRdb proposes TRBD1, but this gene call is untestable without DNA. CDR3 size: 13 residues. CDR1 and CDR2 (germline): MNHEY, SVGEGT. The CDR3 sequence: CASSFSPGTEAFF.

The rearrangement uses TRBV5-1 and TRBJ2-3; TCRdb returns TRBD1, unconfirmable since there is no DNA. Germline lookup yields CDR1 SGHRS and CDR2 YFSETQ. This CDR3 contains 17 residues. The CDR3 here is CASSRELGQGGSDTQYF.

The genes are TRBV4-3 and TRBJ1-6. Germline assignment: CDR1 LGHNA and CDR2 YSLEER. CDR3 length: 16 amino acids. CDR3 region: CASSQDPGHEIRRLHF.

The CDR3 loop reads CASSLVVGETQYF. V gene TRBV5-1 combines with J gene TRBJ2-5. The CDR3 loop spans 13 amino acids. The germline gives CDR1 SGHRS, CDR2 YFSETQ. The full variable domain, rest sourced from reference TRBV5-1 and TRBJ2-5, is KAGVTQTPRYLIKTRGQQVTLSCSPISGHRSVSWYQQTPGQGLQFLFEYFSETQRNKGNFPGRFSGRQFSNSRSEMNVSTLELGDSALYLCASSLVVGETQYFGPGTRLLVL.

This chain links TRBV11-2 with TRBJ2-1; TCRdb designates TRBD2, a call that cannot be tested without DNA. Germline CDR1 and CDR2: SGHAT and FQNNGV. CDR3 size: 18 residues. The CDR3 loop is CASSLKEDFRYSYNEQFF.

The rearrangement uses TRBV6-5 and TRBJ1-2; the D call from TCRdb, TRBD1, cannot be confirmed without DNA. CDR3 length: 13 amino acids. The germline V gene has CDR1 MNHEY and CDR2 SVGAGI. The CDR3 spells CASSSGANYGYTF.

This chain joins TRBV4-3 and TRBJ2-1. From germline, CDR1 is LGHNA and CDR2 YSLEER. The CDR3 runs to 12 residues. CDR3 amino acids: CASSRKGNEQFF.

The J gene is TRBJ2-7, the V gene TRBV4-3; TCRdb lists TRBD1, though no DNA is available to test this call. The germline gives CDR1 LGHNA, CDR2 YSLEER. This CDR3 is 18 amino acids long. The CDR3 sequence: CASSQGHSGTGLSYEQYF.

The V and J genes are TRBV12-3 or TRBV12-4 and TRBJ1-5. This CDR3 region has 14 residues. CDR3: CASSLAGPSQPQHF.

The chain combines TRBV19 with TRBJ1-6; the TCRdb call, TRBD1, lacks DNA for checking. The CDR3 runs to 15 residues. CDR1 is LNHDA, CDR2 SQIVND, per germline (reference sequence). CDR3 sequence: CASKRTGGLDSPLHF.

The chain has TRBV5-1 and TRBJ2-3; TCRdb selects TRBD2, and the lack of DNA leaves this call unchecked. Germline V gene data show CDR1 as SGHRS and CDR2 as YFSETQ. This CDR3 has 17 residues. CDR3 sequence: CASSLWGLAGETDTQYF.

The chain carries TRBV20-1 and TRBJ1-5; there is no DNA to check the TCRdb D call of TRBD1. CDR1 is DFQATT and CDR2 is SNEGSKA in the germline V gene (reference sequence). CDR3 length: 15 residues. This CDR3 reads CSARDWGGARQPQHF.

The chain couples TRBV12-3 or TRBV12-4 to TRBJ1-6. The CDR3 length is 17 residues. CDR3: CASSDLTPSSYNSPLHF.

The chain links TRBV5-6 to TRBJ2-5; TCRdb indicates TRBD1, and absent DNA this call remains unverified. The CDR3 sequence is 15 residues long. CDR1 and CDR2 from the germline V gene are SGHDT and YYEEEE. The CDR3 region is CASSLWDRYQETQYF.